The next 28 T cell receptor beta chains were all read from a single sample in a study of beta chain features in type 1 diabetes. General study findings and limits: All four CD4+ subsets from Type 1 diabetes patients carried moderately but significantly shorter TCRB CDR3s.

These receptors' antigens are unknown. Reverse transcribing all isolated RNA meant expressed TCRB transcripts were sequenced. Some clones are missing from TCRdb's copy, which holds only in-frame ones; the method was immunoSEQ multiplex PCR. The sample yields 150,000 to 200,000 clones, about 7.8% seen once. Specimen: central memory CD4+ T cells from blood. The receptors originated from a woman aged 40-49 years with type 1 diabetes.

This clone has just a few counts. J is TRBJ2-1 and V is TRBV5-1; 7 bases agree with TRBD2. This CDR3 is 16 amino acids long. J lost 6 bases, V lost 6 bases, and 15 bases had no gene match. CDR1 and CDR2 from the germline V gene are SGHRS and YFSETQ. DNA for the CDR3: TGCGCCAGCACCCTGGGGGGGAGGGGAATCTCCAATGAGCAGTTCTTC. Protein product: CASTLGGRGISNEQFF.

This clone occurred a few times. CDR3 in DNA: TGTGCCAGCAGTGAAGGACCGGGGGAGAGCTACACCTTC. Translation gives CASSEGPGESYTF. V and J are TRBV6-1 and TRBJ1-2; a possible D gene is TRBD1 (5 bases). Germline CDR1 and CDR2: MNHNS and SASEGT. V was shortened by 1 base and J by 9 bases, with 12 bases between the two germline ends. The CDR3 is 13 amino acids.

The CDR3 region is CASSQEGRGGSYNEQFF. The CDR3 nucleotides read TGCGCCAGCAGCCAAGAGGGGCGGGGGGGCTCCTACAATGAGCAGTTCTTC. The rearrangement uses TRBV4-1 and TRBJ2-1; the match to TRBD2 covers 9 bases. Germline trimming cut 0 bases from V and 0 bases from J; bases unmatched to any gene: 3. Germline CDR1 and CDR2: MGHRA and YSYEKL. This CDR3 comprises 17 residues.

This clone was found a few times. The V gene is TRBV28, the J gene TRBJ2-3, with 7 bases lining up with TRBD1. Per the germline V gene, CDR1 is MDHEN and CDR2 is SYDVKM. Trimming cost V 3 bases and J 6 bases; bases outside gene matches: 6. This CDR3 has 14 residues. This CDR3 is CASSFGQVQDTQYF. The CDR3 DNA follows: TGTGCCAGCAGTTTCGGACAGGTGCAGGATACGCAGTATTTT.

This chain uses TRBV5-1 with TRBJ2-5; 12 nucleotides align to TRBD1. The length of the CDR3 is 18 residues. The germline V gene has CDR1 SGHRS and CDR2 YFSETQ. V gave up 0 bases and J gave up 2 bases; unmatched junction bases: 8. The CDR3 DNA reads TGCGCCAGCAGCTTGGGGGACAGGGGGCCTTCATTTCAAGAGACCCAGTACTTC. Translated: CASSLGDRGPSFQETQYF.

In its sample, this clone was seen a few times. The chain links TRBV5-1 to TRBJ2-7, with TRBD1 matching over 8 bases. This CDR3 is 14 amino acids long. Germline lookup yields CDR1 SGHRS and CDR2 YFSETQ. Unmatched junction bases numbered 5, after V lost 1 base and J lost 5 bases. This chain's CDR3 is CASSLQGQGNEQYF. The DNA of the CDR3 is TGCGCCAGCAGCTTGCAAGGACAGGGAAACGAGCAGTACTTC.

The rearrangement joins TRBV7-2 to TRBJ2-5; D is perhaps TRBD1 (6 bases). The CDR3 is 15 residues long. Trimming pared 4 bases from V and 0 bases from J, leaving 12 bases between. CDR1 is SGHTA and CDR2 is FQGNSA in the germline V gene. CDR3 residues: CASSSVRGNQETQYF. CDR3 sequence (DNA): TGTGCCAGCAGCTCCGTCAGGGGCAACCAAGAGACCCAGTACTTC.

The chain recombines TRBV5-4 with TRBJ1-2, with 9 bases that match TRBD1. CDR1 is SGHNT, CDR2 YYREEE, per germline (reference sequence). V shed 3 bases, J shed 4 bases, and the junction held 1 base outside the gene matches. The CDR3 is made up of 13 amino acids. The CDR3 reads CASSSGQGYGYTF. The CDR3 nucleotides read TGTGCCAGCAGCTCGGGACAGGGCTATGGCTACACCTTC.

This clone was recorded a few times. This chain's CDR3 is CASSLDSAYEQYF. The CDR3 DNA is TGTGCCAGCAGCTTAGACAGTGCCTACGAGCAGTACTTC. This rearrangement joins TRBV7-3 to TRBJ2-7; weak D call: TRBD1 (5 bases). This CDR3 region has 13 residues. V was shortened by 2 bases and J by 2 bases, with 7 bases between the two germline ends. Germline-derived CDR1 and CDR2 are SGHTA and FQGTGA.

The chain uses TRBV5-5 and TRBJ2-5, with 9 bases that match TRBD2. This CDR3 is built from 16 residues. The germline V gene encodes CDR1 SGHKS and CDR2 YYEKEE (reference sequence). V lost 3 bases, J lost 5 bases, and 11 bases stayed unmatched. CDR3 loop: CASSSENSGRGETQYF. Here the CDR3 DNA reads TGTGCCAGCAGCTCCGAGAATAGCGGGAGAGGGGAGACCCAGTACTTC.

This clone has only a few counts. V and J are TRBV19 and TRBJ2-1; the D gene is possibly TRBD2 (5 bases). The CDR3 extends over 11 amino acids. V dropped 9 bases and J dropped 10 bases, with 13 bases sitting between them. The germline V gene encodes CDR1 LNHDA and CDR2 SQIVND (reference sequence). CDR3 amino acids: CASRTQREQFF. The CDR3 DNA reads TGTGCCAGCCGAACCCAGCGGGAGCAGTTCTTC.

The chain employs TRBV9 and TRBJ2-3, with TRBD2 matching 7 bases. The CDR3 is 14 amino acids. Germline loops: CDR1 SGDLS, CDR2 YYNGEE. The junction had 0 bases not matched to a gene; V was cut back by 2 bases and J by 0 bases. CDR3 amino acids: CASSVGGSTDTQYF. CDR3 coding DNA: TGTGCCAGCAGCGTCGGGGGGAGCACAGATACGCAGTATTTT.

The J gene is TRBJ1-6, the V gene TRBV2, with 9 positions matching TRBD1. In germline, CDR1 is SNHLY, CDR2 FYNNEI. The CDR3 is made up of 14 amino acids. V shed 6 bases, J shed 6 bases, and the junction held 3 bases outside the gene matches. The CDR3 DNA is TGTGCCAGCAGCCCGGGACAGGGTAATTCACCCCTCCACTTT. It is translated as CASSPGQGNSPLHF.

The V gene is TRBV7-2, the J gene TRBJ1-1, with TRBD1 as a possible D gene (5 bases). V was trimmed by 1 base and J by 6 bases, leaving 9 bases between them. Germline values: CDR1 SGHTA, CDR2 FQGNSA. CDR3 length equals 13 residues. The chain's CDR3 is CASSLVQGAEAFF. CDR3 nucleotides: TGTGCCAGCAGCTTAGTCCAGGGTGCTGAAGCTTTCTTT.

The V and J genes are TRBV9 and TRBJ1-1, with 8 bases fitting TRBD1. The germline V gene encodes CDR1 SGDLS and CDR2 YYNGEE. Trimming cost V 4 bases and J 3 bases; bases outside gene matches: 8. This CDR3 has 15 residues. The CDR3 region has the DNA TGTGCCAGCAGCTTACGACAGGGGACCGACACTGAAGCTTTCTTT. It is translated as CASSLRQGTDTEAFF.

Here the CDR3 DNA reads TGTGCCAGCAGCTTCTCGCGGGAAGGGGATACGCAGTATTTT. Its translation is CASSFSREGDTQYF. V is TRBV11-3 and J is TRBJ2-3, with a weak D call TRBD2 (6 bases). There are 14 residues in the CDR3. Trimming took off 3 bases at V and 6 bases at J, with 13 bases between the two ends. Germline CDR1 is SGHNT and CDR2 is YENEEA.

This clone was counted only a few times. V gene TRBV18 combines with J gene TRBJ1-4; D is ambiguous. There are 13 residues in the CDR3. Trimming stripped 2 bases from V and 8 bases from J, with 9 bases between. Germline V CDR1 and CDR2: KGHSH, LQKENI. The CDR3 here is CASSPDREEKLFF. The CDR3 DNA reads TGTGCCAGCTCACCAGATAGGGAGGAAAAACTGTTTTTT. Together with reference TRBV18 and TRBJ1-4, the CDR3 gives the full variable domain: NAGVMQNPRHLVRRRGQEARLRCSPMKGHSHVYWYRQLPEEGLKFMVYLQKENIIDESGMPKERFSAEFPKEGPSILRIQQVVRGDSAAYFCASSPDREEKLFFGSGTQLSVL.

The V call is TRBV6-5, the J call TRBJ2-7, with 12 bases identical to TRBD2. CDR3 length equals 15 residues. Germline CDR1 reads MNHEY; CDR2 reads SVGAGI. V gave up 4 bases and J gave up 4 bases; unmatched junction bases: 5. This CDR3 is CASSSTGTSGYEQYF. CDR3 DNA: TGTGCCAGCAGTTCCACCGGGACTAGCGGGTACGAGCAGTACTTC.

The chain combines TRBV15 with TRBJ2-7, with TRBD2 identical over 10 bases. Per germline, CDR1 LNHNV and CDR2 YYDKDF (reference sequence). The CDR3 length is 16 residues. V was clipped by 4 bases and J by 4 bases; unmatched bases: 10. The CDR3 spells CATSNLASGSRYEQYF. In DNA form, the CDR3 reads TGTGCCACCAGCAACTTAGCTAGCGGGAGTAGGTACGAGCAGTACTTC.

J is TRBJ2-7 and V is TRBV7-9, with a weak D call TRBD1 (6 bases). The CDR3 has 14 amino acids. From germline, CDR1 is SEHNR and CDR2 FQNEAQ (reference sequence). Trimming stripped 3 bases from V and 4 bases from J, with 13 bases between. The CDR3 protein is CASSFTPGEYEQYF. The DNA for the CDR3 is TGTGCCAGCAGCTTTACCCCAGGGGAATACGAGCAGTACTTC.

This clone was observed a few times. The gene calls are TRBV28 and TRBJ1-5; D possibly corresponds to TRBD1 (5 bases). CDR1 and CDR2 from the germline V gene are MDHEN and SYDVKM. Trimming shortened V by 4 bases and J by 4 bases, and 17 bases separated the two germline ends. The CDR3 covers 16 residues. CDR3 nucleotide sequence: TGTGCCAGCAGTTGGGGAGGGGCGGCCGCAAATCAGCCCCAGCATTTT. Encoded protein: CASSWGGAAANQPQHF.

This clone was seen a handful of times. CDR3 region: CAIEGSGTIQFF. CDR3 in DNA: TGTGCCATCGAAGGGAGCGGGACCATCCAGTTCTTC. The chain is built from TRBV10-3 and TRBJ2-1, with 7 positions matching TRBD2. CDR3 length equals 12 residues. After removal of 8 bases from V and 13 bases from J, the junction contained 11 bases not matched to a gene. CDR1 is ENHRY, CDR2 SYGVKD, per germline.

CDR3 in DNA: TGTGCCAGCAGCGTACAGGGAGAAGGGGATTCACCCCTCCACTTT. It encodes CASSVQGEGDSPLHF. V is TRBV2 and J is TRBJ1-6, with D perhaps matching TRBD1 (6 bases). From germline, CDR1 is SNHLY and CDR2 FYNNEI. This CDR3 comprises 15 residues. V gave up 6 bases and J gave up 8 bases, with 17 bases separating them.

The gene calls are TRBV11-2 and TRBJ2-3, with 7 bases fitting TRBD2. The J segment lost 3 bases and the V segment lost 5 bases, leaving 17 bases of the junction unmatched. The CDR3 has 18 residues. Germline V gene sequence: CDR1 SGHAT, CDR2 FQNNGV. The CDR3, as DNA: TGTGCCAGCAGCCGCAGTATGGCAGGTGACGGGAGGACAGATACGCAGTATTTT. Translated, it gives CASSRSMAGDGRTDTQYF.

This CDR3 reads CASSEGLAGGLANGNEQFF. DNA for the CDR3: TGCGCCAGCAGCGAGGGACTAGCGGGAGGGCTAGCCAATGGTAATGAGCAGTTCTTC. The chain couples TRBV4-1 to TRBJ2-1; TRBD2 agrees at 16 bases. Germline V gene lookup returns CDR1 MGHRA and CDR2 YSYEKL. V was pared by 5 bases and J by 7 bases, with 14 bases of the junction left unmatched. This CDR3 contains 19 residues.

This clone was counted only a few times. The rearrangement uses TRBV6-5 and TRBJ1-1; D is unresolved. Germline V gene data show CDR1 as MNHEY and CDR2 as SVGAGI. Trimming cost V 0 bases and J 2 bases, with 10 bases left between them. There are 15 residues in the CDR3. The CDR3 bases are TGTGCCAGCAGTTACTCGATTCTCACTAACACTGAAGCTTTCTTT. Translating gives CASSYSILTNTEAFF.

The chain is built from TRBV2 and TRBJ2-5; 7 bases line up with TRBD1. Germline CDR1 SNHLY, CDR2 FYNNEI. This CDR3 spans 13 amino acids. The V gene end was trimmed by 11 bases and the J gene end by 2 bases; junction bases not matched to a gene: 8. The CDR3 DNA reads TGTGCCGTCGGCCGGGACAGACAAGAGACCCAGTACTTC. The encoded protein is CAVGRDRQETQYF.

This clone was detected ten times or more. J is TRBJ2-1 and V is TRBV4-3, with 7 bases aligning to TRBD2. The CDR3 totals 15 residues. Per germline, CDR1 LGHNA and CDR2 YSLEER. With 4 bases clipped from V and 2 bases from J, the junction kept 5 bases outside the gene matches. The CDR3 loop is CASSRQRGTYNEQFF. The CDR3 bases are TGCGCCAGCAGCCGTCAGCGGGGCACCTACAATGAGCAGTTCTTC.